At least ten counts were recorded for the clone carrying this TCR beta chain. Its antigen is not identified. This record belongs to a study of T cells after yellow fever vaccination. Across the whole study: SMART-Seq v4 Ultra Low Input handled preparation of low-cell-number fractions. Findings and caveats of the study: Post-booster repertoires contained most primary-vaccination clones again (about 96% CD4, over 70% CD8). Shared CD4/CD8 clonotypes were a small share, likely from convergent recombination.

A 5'RACE template-switching step, the method used to make TCR cDNA, added a universal primer site and UMIs. One entry per CDR3 protein, called by TCRdb with MiXCR from the 5' RACE reads. The sample records fewer than 350,000 distinct CDR3 sequences, around 4.4% being singletons. CDR1 and CDR2 (germline): SEHNR, FQNEAQ (reference sequence). The length of the CDR3 is 17 residues. Trimming took 0 bases from V and 0 from J, leaving 15 bases between them. The receptor was derived from a man aged 18 to 35 who received the YFV17D yellow fever vaccine. The chain has TRBV7-9 and TRBJ2-7; tentatively, D is TRBD1 (6 bases). This specimen was PBMCs, taken 15 days after the yellow fever booster vaccination. CDR3 sequence (DNA): TGTGCCAGCAGCTTAGCGGTGACAGGATTAAACTCCTACGAGCAGTACTTC. Its translation is CASSLAVTGLNSYEQYF.